This T cell receptor beta chain was sequenced in a study of CD8+CD57+ T cells in acquired aplastic anemia. Notes on the study in general: Roughly 29 was the count of CD8+ CDR3 sequences that patients shared with controls.

The germline CDR1 and CDR2 sequences are LNHDA and SQIVND (reference sequence). V lost 11 bases and J lost 4, with 14 bases in between. This CDR3 is built from 13 residues. According to the study, genomic DNA was the template for TCR beta VDJ and CDR3 profiling. TCRdb fed the reads into MiXCR, producing one record per CDR3 protein. The table has 120,000 or so distinct CDR3 sequences, about 40% seen once; the top ten hold 2% to 3%. Individuals selected for sequencing had exhibited CD8+CD57+ cell expansion on flow cytometry. As to this clonotype: Its antigen is not known.

The source material was sorted CD4+, CD8+, or CD8+CD57+ T cells (not recorded which) from PBMCs. This receptor was taken from a human donor with aplastic anemia. The rearrangement uses TRBV19 and TRBJ1-4, with a possible D match to TRBD1 (6 bases). The CDR3 DNA follows: TGTGCCTGTGAGGACAGAAATAATGAAAAACTGTTTTTT. It yields the protein CACEDRNNEKLFF.